This T cell receptor beta chain was observed in a study of graft-versus-host responses after intestinal transplantation (dated by TCRdb to the early 2020s). For the wider study: Multivisceral, liver-intestinal, or isolated intestinal transplants were received by the recipients. Every recipient was given anti-thymocyte globulin induction, followed by about 3 years of maintenance tacrolimus and steroids. Graft-versus-host and host-versus-graft alloreactive T cell clones were tracked in the graft, circulation and bone marrow after intestinal transplantation using bulk TCR-beta CDR3 sequencing. To identify alloreactive clones, pre-transplant mixed lymphocyte reaction products were sequenced and then compared with unstimulated pre-transplant donor and recipient T cells. Of the 20 to 30 intestinal transplant recipients enrolled in the cohort, one of whom was a retransplant, a few patients without pretransplant specimens were excluded. A peak of at least 4% donor T cells among recipient peripheral blood mononuclear cells was the definition used for donor T cell macrochimerism. Rather than being sequenced by the commercial service, samples from a few later patients were sequenced in-house on an Illumina MiSeq and processed with MiXCR. The paper's findings and limits, for the study overall: Conclusions were limited by the relatively low number and heterogeneity of intestinal transplant patients. GvH clones were detected in recipient bone marrow, and some appeared earlier in ileal mucosa or blood, consistent with an intestinal mucosal origin. In patients with donor T cell macrochimerism, the allografts had high GvH to HvG T cell clonal ratios. Early after transplant, peak levels of circulating GvH clones were associated with declines in HvG clones.

Per the germline V gene (reference sequence), SGHNT is the CDR1 and YYREEE is the CDR2. For this chain, trimming is 9 bases at the V end and 3 bases at the J end, and the number of junction bases without a gene match is 7. The CDR3, cysteine through phenylalanine, is 15 amino acids long. Just the 45-base CDR3 DNA is kept, in frame starting at base 1. This clone appeared once. Its antigen target is currently unknown. Per-base quality was not reported, and no clone a single base away is much larger than it. Explained via the paper, the time point label denotes: cells obtained before transplantation from donor or recipient. CD3+CD4+ and CD3+CD8+ populations were FACS-sorted from unstimulated pre-transplant donor and recipient cells taken from spleen or lymph nodes. Library prep was done by the immunoSEQ multiplex PCR assay. For most patients, genomic DNA was isolated using the Qiagen DNeasy Blood and Tissue Kit and was shipped frozen to Adaptive Biotechnologies for TCR sequencing. For most patients, genomic DNA was subjected to high-throughput TCR-beta CDR3 sequencing by Adaptive Biotechnologies. From the authors' description of their analysis: Adaptive's ImmunoSEQ software supplied the TCR sequencing data for around 19 patients, while MiXCR and VDJtools were used to process a few other patients. To correct CD4 versus CD8 sorting errors, any sequence found in both subsets at a frequency ratio below 5:1 was removed. CDR3 nucleotide sequences shared between donor and recipient were removed because the origin of such sequences could not be assigned. To count as alloreactive, a clone needed at least 2-fold expansion over unstimulated cells and a minimum CFSE-low frequency of 0.002% (template counts) or 0.001% (read counts). Clones detected in sequenced pre-transplant spleen, lymph node, or MLR CFSE-low populations of the donor or recipient were defined as mappable. Cumulative frequency of alloreactive clones was calculated as a percentage of all sequences weighted by copy number. This immuneACCESS table, as held by TCRdb, lists in-frame sequences with V and J called but not all clones. Of the missing ones, under half trace to an unresolved V gene in checked studies; the others have no known cause. D and trimming were read from the DNA, whereas the V and J calls and clone size are those reported in that table. The sample table holds 110,000 to 150,000 clones, of which nearly 95% were seen once. The leading ten clones occupy roughly 0.19% of the sample.

The sample in question was unstimulated CD4+ T cells sorted from spleen or lymph node cells, obtained before intestinal transplant. The chain was built from TRBV5-4 and TRBJ1-6, and 9 junction bases match TRBD1. The TCR originated in a human donor who received an intestinal transplant. The CDR3 region has the sequence CATSTGGFYNSPLHF. At the DNA level, the sequence is TGTGCCACCTCGACAGGGGGATTCTATAATTCACCCCTCCACTTT.